This T cell receptor (beta chain) was sequenced in a study of T cells in Graves' hyperthyroidism and ophthalmopathy. TCR beta CDR3 regions were amplified from RNA transcripts. HTBI primers were the set used in a first-round RT-PCR of the TCR CDR3. Via MiXCR, TCRdb re-called the multiplex PCR reads, giving one row per CDR3 protein. The table includes about 360,000 distinct CDR3 sequences, approximately 15% detected once. Trimming pared 4 bases from V and 8 bases from J, leaving 17 bases between. Germline values: CDR1 MNHNS, CDR2 SASEGT. The CDR3 is 14 residues long. The hyperthyroidism was newly diagnosed and had lasted under 2 months; the patients were aged 18 to 65. Used for diagnoses were clinical symptoms, serum thyroxine and TRAb, thyroid ultrasound and orbital computed tomography. Source material for PBMCs was 10 ml fresh peripheral blood. This clonotype was recorded many times. Its antigen is as yet unknown.

Study-wide results and limits: The majority of expanded thyroid clonotypes above 0.001 also appeared in blood.

Material: blood. The chain employs TRBV6-1 and TRBJ1-2; tentatively, D is TRBD1 (6 bases). The source is a man aged 30 to 45 with Graves' hyperthyroidism that later progressed to Graves' ophthalmopathy. The CDR3 DNA reads as TGTGCCAGCAGTGCCCGACAGGAGCCCCTGGGCTACACCTTC. Its protein is CASSARQEPLGYTF.